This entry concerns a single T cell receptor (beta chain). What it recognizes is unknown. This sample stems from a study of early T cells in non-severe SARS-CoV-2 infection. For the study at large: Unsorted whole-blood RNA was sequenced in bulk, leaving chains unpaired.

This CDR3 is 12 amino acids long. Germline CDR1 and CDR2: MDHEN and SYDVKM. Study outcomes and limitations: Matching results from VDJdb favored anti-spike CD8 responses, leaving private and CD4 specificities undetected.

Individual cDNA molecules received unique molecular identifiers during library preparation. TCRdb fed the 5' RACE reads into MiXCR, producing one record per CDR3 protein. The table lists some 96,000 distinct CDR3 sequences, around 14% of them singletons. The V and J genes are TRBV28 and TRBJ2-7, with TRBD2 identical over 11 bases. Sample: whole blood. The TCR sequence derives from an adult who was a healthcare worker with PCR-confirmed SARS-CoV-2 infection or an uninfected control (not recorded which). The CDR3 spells CAASGRNYEQYF. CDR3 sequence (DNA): TGTGCGGCTAGCGGGAGGAACTACGAGCAGTACTTC.